The 3 T cell receptor beta chains below come from one sample, sequenced in a study of post-analysis software for immune sequencing data (dated by TCRdb to 2014 to 2015). Receptors were amplified or captured by PCR. TCRdb shows the sequencer as Illumina HiSeq 2500. To reduce PCR and sequencing biases, unique molecular identifiers were incorporated into the TCR beta cDNA libraries. Starting from the raw public reads, TCRdb applied fastp trimming at Q25, assembled clones with MiXCR and retained in-frame beta chains. Rows with one shared CDR3 protein collapse into an entry with the most common genes and DNA. In all, the sample holds some 890,000 distinct CDR3 sequences, and around 50% of those were seen once. The leading ten clones occupy around 4.5% of the sample. Summary of the overall study and its limitations: Patients showed significantly higher frequencies than controls for five TRBV segments, among them TRBV5-6, TRBV5-1 and TRBV20-1.

These receptors have no identified antigens. Sequencing used blood. Receptors originate from a girl aged 5 to 17 with multiple sclerosis.

The chain is built from TRBV20-1 and TRBJ2-7; 7 bases fit TRBD1. The CDR3 is made up of 14 amino acids. The germline V gene encodes CDR1 DFQATT and CDR2 SNEGSKA (reference sequence). The ends lost 8 bases at V and 0 bases at J; junction bases unmatched: 10. The DNA for the CDR3 is TGCAGTCCCCAGGGGACAGCCGCCTCCTACGAGCAGTACTTC. Its protein product is CSPQGTAASYEQYF.

This clonotype was recorded a few times. The V and J genes are TRBV9 and TRBJ2-7; tentative D call: TRBD2 (6 bases). Germline-derived CDR1 and CDR2 are SGDLS and YYNGEE. V was pared by 3 bases and J by 4 bases, with 11 bases between. The CDR3 sequence is 13 residues long. The CDR3 is CASSAPGLYEQYF. CDR3 coding DNA: TGTGCCAGCAGCGCACCGGGACTTTACGAGCAGTACTTC. The whole variable domain, filled in from reference TRBV9 and TRBJ2-7, reads DSGVTQTPKHLITATGQRVTLRCSPRSGDLSVYWYQQSLDQGLQFLIQYYNGEERAKGNILERFSAQQFPDLHSELNLSSLELGDSALYFCASSAPGLYEQYFGPGTRLTVT.

This chain links TRBV5-1 with TRBJ2-7; D is possibly TRBD1 (5 bases). Between the trimmed V and J ends, which lost 5 bases and 3 bases, there was a span of 15 bases. This CDR3 comprises 14 residues. Per germline, CDR1 SGHRS and CDR2 YFSETQ. Here the CDR3 DNA reads TGCGCCAGCAGGGCAGCAGGGTCGATCTACGAGCAGTACTTC. It codes for CASRAAGSIYEQYF. Based on the CDR3 plus reference TRBV5-1 and TRBJ2-7, the full variable domain is KAGVTQTPRYLIKTRGQQVTLSCSPISGHRSVSWYQQTPGQGLQFLFEYFSETQRNKGNFPGRFSGRQFSNSRSEMNVSTLELGDSALYLCASRAAGSIYEQYFGPGTRLTVT.